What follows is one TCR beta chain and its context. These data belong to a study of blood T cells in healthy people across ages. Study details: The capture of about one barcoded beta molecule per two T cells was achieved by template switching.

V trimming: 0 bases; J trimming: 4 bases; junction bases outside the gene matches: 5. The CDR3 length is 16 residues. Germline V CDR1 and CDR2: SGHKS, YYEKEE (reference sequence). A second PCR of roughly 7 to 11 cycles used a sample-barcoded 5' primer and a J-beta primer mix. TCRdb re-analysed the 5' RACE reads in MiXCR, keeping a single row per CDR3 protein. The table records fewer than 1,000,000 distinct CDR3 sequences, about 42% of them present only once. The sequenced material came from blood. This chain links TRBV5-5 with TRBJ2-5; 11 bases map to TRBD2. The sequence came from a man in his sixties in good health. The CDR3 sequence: CASSLGASGGLETQYF. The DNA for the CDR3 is TGTGCCAGCAGCTTGGGCGCTAGCGGGGGGTTAGAGACCCAGTACTTC. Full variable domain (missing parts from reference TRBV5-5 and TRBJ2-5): DAGVTQSPTHLIKTRGQQVTLRCSPISGHKSVSWYQQVLGQGPQFIFQYYEKEERGRGNFPDRFSARQFPNYSSELNVNALLLGDSALYLCASSLGASGGLETQYFGPGTRLLVL.